This T cell receptor (beta chain) derives from a study of blood T cell repertoires in COVID-19. For the study at large: Samples representing acute and convalescent COVID-19 were sourced from the United States, Italy and Spain.

Authors' analysis steps: The assay estimated nucleated cells by amplifying reference gene primers. Generated by immunoSEQ multiplex PCR, the TCRdb table keeps only in-frame clones and is missing some. V and J calls and clone size are copied from that table; D and trimming were computed from the DNA. The repertoire consists of a few hundred thousand clones, with 85% to 90% occurring once and the leading ten covering over 8.5%. The CDR3 totals 16 residues. The germline V gene has CDR1 SGHTA and CDR2 FQGNSA. Trimming pared 0 bases from V and 1 base from J, leaving 13 bases between. The sequenced sample consisted of peripheral blood. The receptor's source is a woman in her twenties or thirties with COVID-19, enrolled during active disease. The rearrangement uses TRBV7-2 and TRBJ2-7; tentative D call: TRBD1 (5 bases). The CDR3: CASSLAGAPFSYEQYF. CDR3 coding DNA: TGTGCCAGCAGCTTAGCAGGGGCCCCCTTTTCCTACGAGCAGTACTTC.